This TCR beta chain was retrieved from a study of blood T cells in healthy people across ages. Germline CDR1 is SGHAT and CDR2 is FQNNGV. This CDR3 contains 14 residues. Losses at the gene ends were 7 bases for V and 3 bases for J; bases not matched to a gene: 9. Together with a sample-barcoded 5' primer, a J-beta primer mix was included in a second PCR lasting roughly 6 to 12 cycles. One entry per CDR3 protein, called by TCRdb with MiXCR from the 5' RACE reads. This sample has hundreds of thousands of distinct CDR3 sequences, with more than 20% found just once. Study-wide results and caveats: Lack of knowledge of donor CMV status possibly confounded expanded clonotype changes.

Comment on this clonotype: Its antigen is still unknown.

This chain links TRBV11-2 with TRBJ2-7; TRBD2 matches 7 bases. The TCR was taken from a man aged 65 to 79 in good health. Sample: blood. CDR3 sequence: CASNLFSGLYEQYF. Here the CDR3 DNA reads TGTGCCAGCAACCTATTTAGCGGGCTCTACGAGCAGTACTTC.